These T cell receptor beta chains were read from a single sample in a study of human T cells and chemical hapten exposure. TCRdb analysed the RACE reads with MiXCR anew, one entry per CDR3 protein. The repertoire holds 150,000 to 200,000 distinct CDR3 sequences, with about 14% as singletons. The source material was whole blood, sampled in connection with sensitization to the hapten diphenylcyclopropenone (DPC). The receptors were gathered from a woman aged 25 to 39 with alopecia areata. Some clones in this sample may be carry-over from other donors' samples. Both conserved end residues are part of each CDR3. The D gene is left open where the match is weak. Only some rows state a clone size, as once, few, many or a class for expanded clones.

size	V	D	J	CDR3	DNA
many	TRBV28	TRBD1	TRBJ2-7	CASSLDRAEQYF	TGTGCCAGCAGCCTCGACAGGGCCGAGCAGTACTTC
few	TRBV28	.	TRBJ2-2	CASSPGEARMAGELFF	TGTGCCAGCAGTCCCGGGGAGGCGAGGATGGCCGGGGAGCTGTTTTTT
few	TRBV5-5	.	TRBJ1-1	CASSLESWGTEAFF	TGTGCCAGCAGCTTGGAGTCGTGGGGAACTGAAGCTTTCTTT
few	TRBV11-2	.	TRBJ1-3	CATKSSVDTIYF	TGTGCCACCAAGAGCTCCGTCGACACCATATATTTT
once	TRBV3-1	.	TRBJ1-5	CASSPRDSLNQPQHF	TGTGCCAGCAGCCCCAGAGACAGCCTCAATCAGCCCCAGCATTTT
.	TRBV4-1	.	TRBJ1-5	CASSQDWPQGNQPQHF	TGCGCCAGCAGCCAAGATTGGCCTCAGGGTAATCAGCCCCAGCATTTT
.	TRBV7-2	TRBD1	TRBJ2-1	CASSLRQGSGNEQFF	TGTGCCAGCAGCTTAAGACAGGGGAGTGGCAATGAGCAGTTCTTC
.	TRBV4-2	.	TRBJ2-7	CASSQETNYEQYF	TGTGCCAGCAGCCAAGAAACTAACTACGAGCAGTACTTC
.	TRBV20-1	TRBD1	TRBJ1-6	CSASFDRGGRLHF	TGCAGTGCTAGCTTCGACAGGGGGGGCCGACTCCACTTT
many	TRBV28	.	TRBJ2-7	CASSTTYEQYF	TGTGCCAGCAGTACTACCTACGAGCAGTACTTC
few	TRBV6-5	.	TRBJ1-5	CASRTGVNQPQHF	TGTGCCAGCAGAACGGGGGTAAATCAGCCCCAGCATTTT
.	TRBV12-3/TRBV12-4	.	TRBJ2-5	CASRRDRYGETQYF	TGTGCCAGCAGGCGGGACCGCTACGGAGAGACCCAGTACTTC
.	TRBV5-6	.	TRBJ1-5	CASSLFLPGGNQPQHF	TGTGCCAGCAGCTTGTTTCTTCCAGGGGGCAATCAGCCCCAGCATTTT
.	TRBV29-1	.	TRBJ2-7	CSVEEGITYEQYF	TGCAGCGTTGAAGAAGGTATTACCTACGAGCAGTACTTC
.	TRBV10-1	TRBD1	TRBJ2-7	CASSDSQTGADEQYF	TGCGCCAGCAGTGATTCCCAGACAGGGGCCGACGAGCAGTACTTC
many	TRBV2	.	TRBJ2-5	CASRPDEETQYF	TGTGCCAGCAGGCCGGACGAAGAGACCCAGTACTTC
.	TRBV2	.	TRBJ2-7	CASSALDSSYEQYF	TGTGCCAGCAGTGCCCTGGACAGCTCCTACGAGCAGTACTTC
once	TRBV4-1	.	TRBJ1-5	CASSQAGTQNQPQHF	TGCGCCAGCAGCCAAGCCGGGACCCAAAATCAGCCCCAGCATTTT
.	TRBV10-3	.	TRBJ1-5	CAISAGSGQPQHF	TGTGCCATCAGTGCCGGGTCTGGGCAGCCCCAGCATTTT
few	TRBV9	.	TRBJ2-2	CASSVSTLRDTGELFF	TGTGCCAGCAGCGTATCCACTCTCCGGGACACCGGGGAGCTGTTTTTT
many	TRBV7-2	.	TRBJ2-1	CANTQAKGANEQFF	TGTGCCAACACCCAAGCGAAAGGAGCCAATGAGCAGTTCTTC
.	TRBV12-5	TRBD1	TRBJ1-2	CASGPGQGAVGYTF	TGTGCTAGTGGGCCCGGACAGGGGGCAGTTGGCTACACCTTC
many	TRBV3-1	.	TRBJ2-4	CASSQKVGIHGIQYF	TGTGCCAGCAGCCAAAAGGTTGGCATCCATGGCATTCAGTACTTC
few	TRBV5-1	TRBD1	TRBJ2-7	CASSFTTGQGYSYEQYF	TGCGCCAGCAGCTTCACAACGGGACAGGGGTACTCCTACGAGCAGTACTTC
few	TRBV18	.	TRBJ2-5	CASSRGTAQETQYF	TGTGCCAGCTCACGTGGGACGGCACAAGAGACCCAGTACTTC
many	TRBV12-3/TRBV12-4	.	TRBJ2-7	CASSFMAAHSYEQYF	TGTGCCAGCAGTTTTATGGCAGCCCACTCCTACGAGCAGTACTTC
many	TRBV7-2	.	TRBJ2-7	CASSTGAPTYEQYF	TGTGCCAGCAGCACCGGGGCCCCCACCTACGAGCAGTACTTC
many	TRBV12-3/TRBV12-4	.	TRBJ2-2	CASSFVANTGELFF	TGTGCCAGCAGTTTCGTAGCGAACACCGGGGAGCTGTTTTTT
few	TRBV6-2/TRBV6-3	.	TRBJ2-5	CASSYLWLQETQYF	TGTGCCAGCAGTTACTTGTGGCTCCAAGAGACCCAGTACTTC
few	TRBV29-1	.	TRBJ1-1	CSVEEDVGTEAFF	TGCAGCGTTGAGGAGGACGTAGGGACTGAAGCTTTCTTT
many	TRBV7-9	.	TRBJ2-3	CASSLGGYTDTQYF	TGTGCCAGCAGCTTGGGCGGTTATACAGATACGCAGTATTTT
few	TRBV19	.	TRBJ2-6	CASSSRPVRLSPSGANVLTF	TGTGCCAGTAGTTCCCGACCGGTGAGGCTTTCTCCCTCTGGGGCCAACGTCCTGACTTTC